This is a list of T cell receptor beta chains from one sample in a study of blood T cell repertoires in COVID-19. The data were produced by immunoSEQ multiplex PCR, yet TCRdb's version contains in-frame clones alone and is incomplete. The repertoire holds 110,000 to 150,000 clones, with about 83% as singletons. Specimen: peripheral blood. The receptors stem from a woman between 40 and 55 years old with acute or convalescent COVID-19. The CDR3 runs from the conserved cysteine through the conserved F or W. A D gene is named only where the DNA matches it firmly. The listing skips clone size in some rows; elsewhere it reads once, few, many or a size class.

V	D	J	size	CDR3	DNA
TRBV10-3	.	TRBJ2-2	.	CAISVVGELFF	TGTGCCATCAGTGTAGTCGGGGAGCTGTTTTTT
TRBV12-3/TRBV12-4	.	TRBJ2-7	once	CASSQQLYEQYF	TGTGCCAGCAGTCAACAGCTCTACGAGCAGTACTTC
TRBV15	.	TRBJ2-1	.	CATGAASREQFF	TGTGCCACCGGTGCGGCCTCGCGGGAGCAGTTCTTC
TRBV28	TRBD2	TRBJ2-3	.	CASSGGTSDTDTQYF	TGTGCCAGCAGTGGTGGGACTAGCGACACAGATACGCAGTATTTT
TRBV7-2	TRBD1	TRBJ1-4	.	CASSSPGQGLEKLFF	TGTGCCAGCAGCAGTCCGGGACAGGGGTTGGAAAAACTGTTTTTT
TRBV24-1	.	TRBJ1-5	.	CATSDRGGGSNQPQHF	TGTGCCACCAGTGATAGGGGAGGAGGGAGCAATCAGCCCCAGCATTTT
TRBV10-3	.	TRBJ1-1	once	CAISEGSWNTEAFF	TGTGCCATCAGTGAAGGTAGCTGGAACACTGAAGCTTTCTTT
TRBV7-2	.	TRBJ2-6	.	CASIPGGAGANVLTF	TGTGCCAGCATCCCGGGGGGCGCTGGGGCCAACGTCCTGACTTTC
TRBV10-3	TRBD2	TRBJ2-2	once	CAIRGTSGGPKKSTGELFF	TGTGCCATCAGAGGGACTAGCGGGGGGCCTAAGAAGAGCACCGGGGAGCTGTTTTTT
TRBV6-1	.	TRBJ1-5	.	CASSEIGGNQPQHF	TGTGCCAGCAGTGAAATTGGCGGAAACCAGCCCCAGCATTTT
TRBV9	.	TRBJ1-1	.	CASSVDAGLNTEAFF	TGTGCCAGCAGCGTAGATGCGGGTTTGAACACTGAAGCTTTCTTT
TRBV7-9	.	TRBJ2-3	.	CASSLPRLQDTQYF	TGTGCCAGCAGCTTACCGCGACTACAAGATACGCAGTATTTT
TRBV28	TRBD1	TRBJ1-1	few	CASSFLDRLNTEAFF	TGTGCCAGCAGTTTCTTGGACAGGTTAAACACTGAAGCTTTCTTT
TRBV4-2	.	TRBJ2-2	once	CASSQGEIGELFF	TGTGCCAGCAGCCAAGGGGAGATCGGGGAGCTGTTTTTT
TRBV7-6	TRBD2	TRBJ2-3	.	CASSPSGSITDTQYF	TGTGCCAGCAGCCCTAGCGGGAGTATCACAGATACGCAGTATTTT
TRBV7-9	TRBD1	TRBJ1-4	.	CASSSLTGTGGEKLFF	TGTGCCAGCAGCTCTCTGACCGGGACAGGGGGAGAAAAACTGTTTTTT
TRBV10-3	.	TRBJ1-5	.	CAISDSQGINQPQHF	TGTGCCATCAGTGACTCACAGGGCATCAATCAGCCCCAGCATTTT
TRBV7-8	TRBD2	TRBJ2-2	few	CASSSSGRNTGELFF	TGTGCCAGCAGCTCTAGCGGGAGGAACACCGGGGAGCTGTTTTTT
TRBV12-3/TRBV12-4	.	TRBJ1-2	.	CASTTGNYGYTF	TGTGCCAGCACTACAGGGAACTATGGCTACACCTTC
TRBV11-2	.	TRBJ2-3	.	CASSLDLGHTDTQYF	TGTGCCAGCAGCTTAGATTTAGGACACACAGATACGCAGTATTTT
TRBV11-2	.	TRBJ1-2	.	CASTQNPNYGYTF	TGTGCCAGCACACAGAATCCTAACTATGGCTACACCTTC
TRBV13	.	TRBJ1-1	few	CASSLSPGDTEAFF	TGTGCCAGCAGCTTAAGTCCAGGTGACACTGAAGCTTTCTTT
TRBV6-6	.	TRBJ1-3	few	CASSYPEQGSTIYF	TGTGCCAGCAGTTACCCTGAACAGGGAAGCACCATATATTTT
TRBV4-1	.	TRBJ2-5	once	CASSQELGTQYF	TGCGCCAGCAGCCAAGAACTCGGGACCCAGTACTTC
TRBV10-3	TRBD1	TRBJ2-7	.	CAISESGSSSGTGSYEQYF	TGTGCCATCAGTGAGTCGGGTAGTTCCTCCGGGACAGGGAGCTACGAGCAGTACTTC
TRBV7-9	TRBD2	TRBJ2-1	.	CASSPTGLAGGRNEQFF	TGTGCCAGCAGCCCTACGGGACTAGCGGGAGGTAGGAATGAGCAGTTCTTC
TRBV29-1	TRBD2	TRBJ2-7	.	CSVEGGGYGNEQYF	TGCAGCGTTGAAGGCGGGGGATATGGGAACGAGCAGTACTTC
TRBV6-1	.	TRBJ1-5	.	CASSEQGLSNQPQHF	TGTGCCAGCAGTGAACAGGGCCTTAGCAATCAGCCCCAGCATTTT
TRBV2	TRBD2	TRBJ2-1	.	CASSITLAGEPLKQFF	TGTGCCAGCAGCATCACACTAGCGGGGGAACCCCTAAAGCAGTTCTTC
TRBV7-9	.	TRBJ1-2	.	CASSLAALNYGYTF	TGTGCCAGCAGCTTAGCAGCCCTTAACTATGGCTACACCTTC
TRBV3-1/TRBV3-2	TRBD2	TRBJ2-3	.	CASSQGAGGTQYF	TGTGCCAGCAGCCAAGGGGCGGGAGGTACGCAGTATTTT
TRBV7-3	TRBD2	TRBJ2-3	once	CASSPHPSGIGWGTDTQYF	TGTGCCAGCAGCCCCCATCCTAGCGGGATAGGGTGGGGCACAGATACGCAGTATTTT
TRBV13	.	TRBJ2-1	.	CASSLDGDFMGYNEQFF	TGTGCCAGCAGCTTAGACGGGGACTTTATGGGGTACAATGAGCAGTTCTTC
TRBV5-4	TRBD1	TRBJ2-1	.	CASSAPRDSSNEQFF	TGTGCCAGCAGCGCTCCCCGGGACAGTTCCAATGAGCAGTTCTTC
TRBV7-2	.	TRBJ1-1	.	CASSFYRVGNTEAFF	TGTGCCAGCAGCTTCTACAGGGTGGGGAACACTGAAGCTTTCTTT
TRBV5-1	TRBD1	TRBJ1-2	.	CASSLPTGGYGYTF	TGCGCCAGCAGCTTGCCAACAGGGGGCTATGGCTACACCTTC
TRBV5-6	.	TRBJ1-6	.	CASSLRQGYSPLHF	TGTGCCAGCAGCTTGCGGCAGGGTTATTCACCCCTCCACTTT
TRBV3-1/TRBV3-2	.	TRBJ1-4	.	CASSQDNTGPSTNEKLFF	TGTGCCAGCAGCCAAGATAACACAGGGCCATCGACTAATGAAAAACTGTTTTTT
TRBV5-6	.	TRBJ2-5	.	CASSSAIYTGRETQYF	TGTGCCAGCAGCTCAGCTATTTACACGGGTAGGGAGACCCAGTACTTC
TRBV7-2	TRBD1	TRBJ1-4	.	CASSLGQPGGSNEKLFF	TGTGCCAGCAGCTTAGGCCAGCCAGGGGGCTCTAATGAAAAACTGTTTTTT
TRBV6-2/TRBV6-3	.	TRBJ1-5	.	CASSQTMWGGEQPQHF	TGTGCCAGCAGTCAAACGATGTGGGGGGGCGAACAGCCCCAGCATTTT